This TCR beta chain came from a study of cytomegalovirus exposure and HLA in healthy donors. Notes on this clone: No antigen is known for it.

J lost 6 bases, V lost 0 bases, and 4 bases had no gene match. CDR1 is GTSNPN and CDR2 is SVGIG in the germline V gene (reference sequence). This CDR3 spans 16 amino acids. Nominally healthy donors provided the samples, though records likely missed some immune exposures. Whole-study findings and limits: Segments of the TCR beta V type were, in most cases, productive about 87% or about 30% of the time in an earlier analysis. As a later analysis revealed, most CMV-associated TCR beta chains appeared HLA-restricted.

This PCR relied on a set of 60 Vbeta primers and 13 Jbeta primers. Original data processing: It was a later analysis that counted 79 million or so unique TCR beta chains, of which some 9.9 million were shared. TCRdb keeps only in-frame clones here, not all; method: immunoSEQ multiplex PCR. That table furnishes V, J and clone size, whereas the DNA furnished D and trimming. The sample lists approximately 150,000 clones, roughly 64% seen once, with approximately 2.9% in the top ten. Sequences were obtained from PBMCs. The sequence derives from a woman younger than 45 in good health and CMV-seropositive. The chain is built from TRBV30 and TRBJ2-3; 15 nucleotides line up with TRBD2. CDR3 bases: TGTGCCTGGAGTGTGGGACTAGCGGGGGGAATTGATACGCAGTATTTT. Amino acid sequence: CAWSVGLAGGIDTQYF.